The subject of this entry is one T cell receptor (beta chain). Antigen: not known. The data are from a study of Ad26.COV2.S vaccination and SARS-CoV-2 variants. Across the whole study: The Ad26.COV2.S arm of the COV1001 trial was where the donor was placed. Points from the study as a whole: Spike-specific TCR breadth ran higher among vaccine recipients than placebo recipients.

Some clones are missing from TCRdb's copy, which holds only in-frame ones; the method was immunoSEQ multiplex PCR. The profile shows 320,000 or so clones, almost 90% of them singletons. Treatment: some 20 received Ad26.COV2.S at low or high dose, single or two shots; about five received placebo; per-sample allocation not given. Samples were taken on day 63 after the first vaccine or placebo injection. Based in Boston, the donor was an adult of 18-55 years. As its vector, the vaccine had Ad26, which expressed Wuhan-strain SARS-CoV-2 spike. The CDR3 loop spans 14 amino acids. Germline V gene sequence: CDR1 SGHVS, CDR2 FNYEAQ. The ends were cut back, 6 bases at V and 1 base at J, with 9 bases in the middle.

The chain is built from TRBV7-6 and TRBJ1-4; D remains unclear. The material sequenced was peripheral blood, taken in a trial of Ad26.COV2.S vaccine versus placebo. This clonotype was obtained from a person aged 18-65 years who received the Ad26.COV2.S COVID-19 vaccine or a placebo. CDR3 amino acids: CASRQDVTNEKLFF. The CDR3 coding sequence is TGTGCCAGCAGGCAGGATGTAACTAATGAAAAACTGTTTTTT.